This T cell receptor (beta chain) comes out of a study of T cells in Graves' hyperthyroidism and ophthalmopathy (dated by TCRdb to about 2019). Study-wide context: Peripheral blood was collected at initial diagnosis, before any treatment. To identify TCR V-J signatures that set the groups apart, the researchers used a discovery cohort of 100 patients, made up of 43 with Graves' ophthalmopathy and 55 to 65 with stable Graves' hyperthyroidism. After blood sampling, hyperthyroidism patients were treated with methimazole at a starting dose of 30 mg daily, and ophthalmopathy patients were treated with high-dose intravenous methylprednisolone. The study also compared thyroid tissue and blood T-cell repertoires from five or six Graves' hyperthyroidism patients. The paper reports TCR Vbeta CDR3 sequencing of more than 120 peripheral blood samples: around 45 ophthalmopathy, under 80 hyperthyroidism and 17 progressor patients. An independent validation cohort of under 20 hyperthyroidism patients and 15 or so patients who later progressed to ophthalmopathy tested prospective prediction of ophthalmopathy. The approximately 100 discovery patients were divided at random into training and test sets in a 7:3 ratio. Findings and caveats that apply to the study as a whole: A 13 V-J signature model separated ophthalmopathy from stable hyperthyroidism, with roughly 88% sensitivity and 81.08% specificity in cross-validation and 80%/75% in testing. During validation, the model predicted progression to ophthalmopathy a median of around 7 months ahead of onset, with approximately 70% sensitivity and 72% to 80% specificity. No statistical method was used to fix the sample size in advance, and group allocation was not hidden from the investigators. Most expanded thyroid clonotypes (frequency above 0.001) were also detected in blood, suggesting blood repertoires may reflect thyroid immune responses.

Amplification of TCR beta CDR3 regions was carried out from RNA transcripts. A first-round RT-PCR of the TCR CDR3 used the HTBI primer set with the Qiagen OneStep RT-PCR kit. The libraries were constructed in a second round of multiplex PCR and then size-selected and purified. Paired-end sequencing of the libraries was performed with 100 bp reads on an Illumina HiSeq2000. The original pipeline was this. SOAPnuke was used to process the raw data, with reads discarded if the reads contained adapters or uncalled bases, had a mean Phred below 15, or lacked an exact constant-primer or identifier match. COPE v1.2.5 was used to merge high-quality paired reads, and clonotypes were defined as unique nucleotide sequences. MiTCR v1.1 was used to align clonotypes to the IMGT TRBV, TRBD and TRBJ reference segments. Analysis was restricted to V-J combinations with a frequency above 0.0001, which covered 99% to 99.2% of repertoires. A TCS score was defined as the ratio between F50 (clonal expansion) and ExV (chaos), using BLOSUM62-based TCRdist between CDR3 peptides within each V-J. Welch's t-statistics and random forest reduced approximately 520 V-J features to 13, which were used in a naive Bayes classifier (R e1071). Starting from the raw public reads, TCRdb applied fastp trimming at Q25, assembled clones with MiXCR and retained in-frame beta chains. One record per CDR3 amino acid sequence lists the most common genes and DNA. These V and J calls are TCRdb output, not the study's own analysis. This sample lists more than 450,000 distinct CDR3 sequences; 20% were detected once. Of the sample, 47% falls within the top ten clones.

To note about this clonotype: Which antigen it targets is not known. No much larger clone exists at a distance of one base, and base qualities are not known.

Ophthalmopathy patients had moderately to severely active disease, Clinical Activity Score of at least 3, NOSPECS grade of at least 4, and duration under 3 months. The study excluded patients with uncontrolled infections, other autoimmune diseases, pregnancy or lactation. Diagnoses were established on the basis of clinical symptoms, serum thyroxine and TRAb, thyroid ultrasound, and orbital computed tomography. PBMCs were isolated from approximately 10 ml of fresh peripheral blood by Ficoll-Paque density gradient centrifugation. Total RNA was extracted using Trizol reagent, and RNA quality was assessed on an Agilent 2100 Bioanalyzer. CDR1 and CDR2 are read off the germline V gene as SQVTM and ANQGSEA. There are 14 amino acids in the CDR3, from cysteine to phenylalanine inclusive. The only DNA kept is the CDR3, 42 bases in frame from the first base. Trimming accounts for 5 bases at V and 6 bases at J, while the number of junction bases matched to no gene is 12.

The rearranged segments are TRBV29-1 and TRBJ1-2; 7 junctional bases match TRBD1. This receptor was identified in a man aged 35-49 years with Graves' ophthalmopathy. Sequencing was performed on blood. The sequenced DNA: TGCAGCGTTACCACGGAACAGGGGTCTCATGGCTACACCTTC. Its protein reads: CSVTTEQGSHGYTF.